The 30 T cell receptor beta chains below were found in one sample sequenced in a study of cytomegalovirus exposure and HLA in healthy donors listed by TCRdb under 2017. Library prep was done by the immunoSEQ multiplex PCR assay. For the multiplex PCR, a mixture combining 60 forward primers for TCR Vbeta segments and 13 reverse primers for TCR Jbeta segments was used. TCRdb's version of the immuneACCESS table is confined to in-frame rearrangements and falls short of the full clone set. An unresolved V gene accounts for under half of the shortfall where checked; the remainder is of unknown origin. The sample yields 140,000 or so clones; about 66% were counted once. In total, the top ten clones hold approximately 1.7% of the sample. Sequencing was performed on PBMCs. The receptors were sampled from a male donor in good health and CMV-seronegative.

The genes are TRBV5-1 and TRBJ2-2; 7 bases are shared with TRBD2. Losses at the gene ends were 5 bases for V and 6 bases for J; bases not matched to a gene: 10. The CDR3 runs to 15 residues. Germline V lookup: CDR1 SGHRS, CDR2 YFSETQ. CDR3 amino acids: CASRKEAGIAGELFF. For the CDR3, the DNA is TGCGCCAGCAGGAAGGAAGCGGGGATCGCCGGGGAGCTGTTTTTT.

The rearrangement joins TRBV19 to TRBJ1-1; D perhaps matches TRBD1 (6 bases). V lost 7 bases and J lost 6, with 27 bases in between. Germline V gene lookup returns CDR1 LNHDA and CDR2 SQIVND (reference sequence). CDR3 length: 17 amino acids. The CDR3 here is CASKGAGVNRAYPEAFF. CDR3 DNA: TGTGCCAGTAAGGGTGCCGGGGTGAACAGGGCGTACCCTGAAGCTTTCTTT.

The chain has TRBV9 and TRBJ1-4, with D perhaps TRBD1 (5 bases). The V end lost 3 bases, the J end lost 0 bases, and 15 bases lay between the germline ends. The CDR3 runs to 17 residues. Per the germline V gene, CDR1 is SGDLS and CDR2 is YYNGEE. The CDR3 DNA is TGTGCCAGCAGCGCCGACAGTTTAGCTGCAACTAATGAAAAACTGTTTTTT. Translation: CASSADSLAATNEKLFF.

The gene calls are TRBV11-3 and TRBJ2-3; weak D call: TRBD2 (6 bases). With 8 bases removed from V and 6 bases from J, the gap between germline ends came to 15 bases. Germline V gene lookup returns CDR1 SGHNT and CDR2 YENEEA. This CDR3 is built from 13 residues. The CDR3 spells CASSGVFGDTQYF. The CDR3 region has the DNA TGTGCCAGCTCGGGGGTTTTCGGGGATACGCAGTATTTT.

The CDR3 sequence: CAWSVHIYEQYF. DNA of the CDR3: TGTGCCTGGAGTGTTCACATTTACGAGCAGTACTTC. The rearrangement links TRBV30 to TRBJ2-7; D gene ambiguous. The CDR3 runs to 12 residues. With 0 bases removed from V and 4 bases from J, the gap between germline ends came to 7 bases. CDR1 is GTSNPN and CDR2 is SVGIG in the germline V gene (reference sequence).

The chain uses TRBV30 and TRBJ1-4; D is possibly TRBD1 (6 bases). The V end was cut by 4 bases, the J end by 7 bases, with 13 bases between. Germline CDR1 is GTSNPN and CDR2 is SVGIG (reference sequence). The CDR3 runs 13 residues. The CDR3 coding sequence is TGTGCCTGGAATGTAGGGGGTTTTGAAAAACTGTTTTTT. It translates to CAWNVGGFEKLFF.

The rearrangement joins TRBV18 to TRBJ1-4; 7 bases fit TRBD1. This CDR3 region has 14 residues. The J segment lost 14 bases and the V segment lost 3 bases, leaving 12 bases of the junction unmatched. Germline V CDR1 and CDR2: KGHSH, LQKENI. The CDR3 is CASSPPRDRVQLFF. The CDR3 nucleotides are TGTGCCAGCTCACCCCCCCGGGACAGAGTTCAGCTGTTTTTT.

This clone has only a few counts. The genes are TRBV30 and TRBJ2-2, with D tentatively TRBD2 (6 bases). Germline V CDR1 and CDR2: GTSNPN, SVGIG (reference sequence). The CDR3 is 15 residues long. Trimming cost V 0 bases and J 3 bases, with 11 bases left between them. CDR3 in amino acids: CAWSVGLWDTGELFF. In DNA form, the CDR3 reads TGTGCCTGGAGTGTCGGACTATGGGACACCGGGGAGCTGTTTTTT.

The rearrangement links TRBV13 to TRBJ1-1, with 7 nucleotides matching TRBD1. Germline V gives CDR1 PRHDT, CDR2 FYEKMQ (reference sequence). CDR3 length: 13 amino acids. The trim removed 5 bases at V and 4 bases at J, leaving 4 bases unmatched. CDR3 protein: CASSRTGATEAFF. CDR3 coding DNA: TGTGCCAGCAGCCGCACAGGGGCCACTGAAGCTTTCTTT.

This clone was seen just once. J is TRBJ2-7 and V is TRBV28; 11 nucleotides agree with TRBD1. Unmatched junction bases numbered 9, after V lost 8 bases and J lost 3 bases. Germline loops: CDR1 MDHEN, CDR2 SYDVKM. This CDR3 contains 15 residues. For the CDR3, the DNA is TGTGCCAGCCCTCCCTCCGGGACAGGGGGCTACGAGCAGTACTTC. This sequence encodes CASPPSGTGGYEQYF. The variable domain in full, completed from reference TRBV28 and TRBJ2-7, reads DVKVTQSSRYLVKRTGEKVFLECVQDMDHENMFWYRQDPGLGLRLIYFSYDVKMKEKGDIPEGYSVSREKKERFSLILESASTNQTSMYLCASPPSGTGGYEQYFGPGTRLTVT.

V and J are TRBV2 and TRBJ2-2; D unresolved. The germline V gene encodes CDR1 SNHLY and CDR2 FYNNEI. The CDR3 is 14 residues long. V was cut by 3 bases and J by 0 bases, with 5 bases left in between. The CDR3 protein is CASSDTANTGELFF. CDR3 DNA sequence: TGTGCCAGCAGTGATACAGCGAACACCGGGGAGCTGTTTTTT.

CDR3 protein: CASSSRDRPNEQFF. In nucleotides, the CDR3 is TGTGCCAGCAGCTCCAGGGACAGGCCCAATGAGCAGTTCTTC. The chain carries TRBV7-3 and TRBJ2-1, with 8 bases aligning to TRBD1. The CDR3 contains 14 residues. Looked up from germline, CDR1 is SGHTA and CDR2 is FQGTGA. The V and J ends lost 4 bases and 6 bases, in that order; junction bases with no gene match: 5.

The rearrangement joins TRBV11-2 to TRBJ2-1; weak D call: TRBD1 (6 bases). Germline-derived CDR1 and CDR2 are SGHAT and FQNNGV. The ends were cut back, 5 bases at V and 6 bases at J, with 17 bases in the middle. This CDR3 is built from 15 residues. As DNA, the CDR3 is TGTGCCAGCAGCCTCCCGGGACACCAGGGCAATGAGCAGTTCTTC. Protein sequence: CASSLPGHQGNEQFF.

This clone was seen many times. The chain joins TRBV5-1 to TRBJ2-4, with 9 nucleotides matching TRBD1. Looked up from germline, CDR1 is SGHRS and CDR2 is YFSETQ. The CDR3 consists of 15 residues. V lost 3 bases, J lost 0 bases, and 1 base stayed unmatched. The CDR3 DNA sequence: TGCGCCAGCAGCTCGGACAGGGGAGCCAAAAACATTCAGTACTTC. It yields the protein CASSSDRGAKNIQYF.

The chain carries TRBV7-3 and TRBJ2-7, with D unresolved. Germline lookup yields CDR1 SGHTA and CDR2 FQGTGA. V was shortened by 0 bases and J by 3 bases, with 6 bases between the two germline ends. This CDR3 region has 13 residues. The CDR3, as DNA: TGTGCCAGCAGCTTAACTCCCAGCTACGAGCAGTACTTC. Protein: CASSLTPSYEQYF.

This clone occurred once. The chain couples TRBV19 to TRBJ1-6; 8 bases match TRBD1. CDR3 size: 14 residues. Losses at the gene ends were 3 bases for V and 9 bases for J; bases not matched to a gene: 4. The germline V gene has CDR1 LNHDA and CDR2 SQIVND (reference sequence). The CDR3 reads CASSIRQGRSPLHF. The CDR3 bases are TGTGCCAGTAGTATCCGACAGGGGCGTTCACCCCTCCACTTT. Full variable domain (missing parts from reference TRBV19 and TRBJ1-6): DGGITQSPKYLFRKEGQNVTLSCEQNLNHDAMYWYRQDPGQGLRLIYYSQIVNDFQKGDIAEGYSVSREKKESFPLTVTSAQKNPTAFYLCASSIRQGRSPLHFGNGTRLTVT.

This sequence joins TRBV29-1 and TRBJ2-7; 7 bases fit TRBD1. CDR1 is SQVTM, CDR2 ANQGSEA, per germline. The CDR3 runs 12 residues. V was pared by 3 bases and J by 2 bases, with 1 base of the junction left unmatched. The chain's CDR3 is CSVEGQPYEQYF. CDR3 DNA: TGCAGCGTTGAGGGACAGCCCTACGAGCAGTACTTC.

The chain uses TRBV6-1 and TRBJ2-7; D unresolved. This CDR3 comprises 14 residues. V lost 3 bases and J lost 3, with 12 bases in between. Germline lookup yields CDR1 MNHNS and CDR2 SASEGT. CDR3 coding DNA: TGTGCCAGCAGTGAGCCTGTCGCTAGCTACGAGCAGTACTTC. Translating it yields CASSEPVASYEQYF.

This chain joins TRBV27 and TRBJ1-1; D gene unclear. From germline, CDR1 is MNHEY and CDR2 SMNVEV (reference sequence). V gave up 8 bases and J gave up 4 bases, with 11 bases separating them. CDR3 size: 12 residues. CDR3 coding DNA: TGTGCCAGCCCGCGGCGGGGCACTGAAGCTTTCTTT. It encodes CASPRRGTEAFF.

This clone was counted between two and nine times. The chain uses TRBV9 and TRBJ2-3, with D maybe TRBD1 (5 bases). This CDR3 contains 16 residues. CDR1 is SGDLS and CDR2 is YYNGEE in the germline V gene. V shed 4 bases and J shed 0 bases, with 15 bases lying between them. The CDR3 DNA reads TGTGCCAGCAGCATTTGGACGGACACTAGCACAGATACGCAGTATTTT. Translated, it gives CASSIWTDTSTDTQYF.

This clone appeared a single time. The V and J genes are TRBV4-1 and TRBJ1-5, with D possibly matching TRBD1 (5 bases). V gave up 1 base and J gave up 6 bases, with 16 bases separating them. The CDR3 extends over 16 amino acids. In germline, CDR1 is MGHRA, CDR2 YSYEKL. This CDR3 reads CASSQGKGDFSQPQHF. In DNA, the CDR3 is TGCGCCAGCAGCCAAGGTAAAGGGGATTTCAGTCAGCCCCAGCATTTT.

This chain links TRBV6-5 with TRBJ1-1; tentatively, D is TRBD1 (5 bases). In germline, CDR1 is MNHEY, CDR2 SVGAGI. The CDR3 consists of 14 residues. V lost 5 bases and J 4 bases, leaving 14 bases between the germline ends. The CDR3: CASSARRESTEAFF. For the CDR3, the DNA is TGTGCCAGCAGTGCACGCAGGGAAAGCACTGAAGCTTTCTTT.

In its sample, this clone was seen a few times. This chain uses TRBV4-2 with TRBJ2-5; tentative D call: TRBD1 (5 bases). V lost 5 bases and J lost 4, with 14 bases in between. The germline V gene encodes CDR1 LGHNA and CDR2 YNFKEQ. The CDR3 covers 14 residues. The CDR3 reads CASSLVLGPETQYF. CDR3 nucleotide sequence: TGTGCCAGCAGCTTGGTCCTGGGGCCAGAGACCCAGTACTTC.

The chain has TRBV15 and TRBJ2-5; weak D call: TRBD2 (6 bases). The J call may be faulty, since TRBJ2-7 better matches the DNA end. The CDR3 is made up of 17 amino acids. Germline V gene lookup returns CDR1 LNHNV and CDR2 YYDKDF (reference sequence). This CDR3 reads CATSRDQARGISYEQYF. In DNA, the CDR3 is TGTGCCACCAGCAGAGACCAGGCCCGCGGGATATCCTACGAGCAGTACTTC.

The chain carries TRBV6-5 and TRBJ2-2; D is unclear. Germline V gene lookup returns CDR1 MNHEY and CDR2 SVGAGI. V shed 0 bases and J shed 1 base, with 9 bases lying between them. The CDR3 covers 16 residues. The CDR3 is CASSYSLAQNTGELFF. The CDR3 DNA is TGTGCCAGCAGTTACTCGCTGGCTCAGAACACCGGGGAGCTGTTTTTT.

The chain combines TRBV10-1 with TRBJ2-6, with 7 bases that match TRBD1. J lost 0 bases, V lost 6 bases, and 17 bases had no gene match. Looked up from germline, CDR1 is WNHNN and CDR2 is SYGVQD (reference sequence). CDR3 length equals 20 residues. The CDR3 bases are TGCGCCAGCAGACCGACAAACAGGGGTCCTCCCTCCTCTGGGGCCAACGTCCTGACTTTC. This translates into CASRPTNRGPPSSGANVLTF.

This clone was observed a handful of times. This chain links TRBV6-5 with TRBJ2-5, with a tentative D call TRBD1 (5 bases). The V and J ends lost 7 bases and 3 bases respectively, with 15 bases between them. Germline assignment: CDR1 MNHEY and CDR2 SVGAGI. The CDR3 is made up of 14 amino acids. The CDR3 coding sequence is TGTGCCAGCACTCAAGGGGTTTTCAAAGAGACCCAGTACTTC. This codes for CASTQGVFKETQYF.

The chain couples TRBV18 to TRBJ2-5; 9 bases fit TRBD1. The CDR3 is made up of 16 amino acids. CDR1 KGHSH and CDR2 LQKENI come from the germline V gene. Trimming took 1 base from V and 5 from J; bases not matched to a gene: 8. The CDR3: CASSPRSGQGSETQYF. CDR3 bases: TGTGCCAGCTCACCACGCTCGGGACAGGGATCGGAGACCCAGTACTTC.

This chain joins TRBV5-8 and TRBJ1-6; D might be TRBD1 (5 bases). The CDR3 runs to 17 residues. V was cut by 0 bases and J by 0 bases, with 10 bases left in between. Germline V lookup: CDR1 SGHTS, CDR2 YDEGEE. CDR3 sequence: CASSLGTYSSYNSPLHF. The DNA of the CDR3 is TGTGCCAGCAGCTTGGGGACATATAGCTCCTATAATTCACCCCTCCACTTT. The full variable domain, in which reference TRBV5-8 and TRBJ1-6 provide the parts outside the CDR3, is EAGVTQSPTHLIKTRGQQATLRCSPISGHTSVYWYQQALGLGLQFLLWYDEGEERNRGNFPPRFSGRQFPNYSSELNVNALELEDSALYLCASSLGTYSSYNSPLHFGNGTRLTVT.

The V call is TRBV19, the J call TRBJ2-5; D is unresolved. CDR1 and CDR2 from the germline V gene are LNHDA and SQIVND (reference sequence). The CDR3 contains 13 residues. V was shortened by 5 bases and J by 2 bases, with 9 bases between the two germline ends. The DNA of the CDR3 is TGTGCCAGTAGTGATCGGAGTCAAGAGACCCAGTACTTC. Its protein is CASSDRSQETQYF.